This T cell receptor (beta chain) was sequenced for a study of cytomegalovirus exposure and HLA in healthy donors. About this clone: The antigen remains unidentified.

TCRdb keeps only in-frame clones here, not all; method: immunoSEQ multiplex PCR. The sample has more than 95,000 clones, around 96% seen once. Notes on the study in general: Researchers catalogued some 160 TCR beta chains as cytomegalovirus-associated. It was reported that the classifier diagnosed cytomegalovirus status with high specificity and sensitivity in both the original and validation cohorts.

The TCR originated in a man younger than 35 in good health and CMV-seronegative. Sequenced sample: PBMCs.

Here the CDR3 DNA reads TGTGCCAGCAGTTACTCAGGCAGGATGAACACTGAAGCTTTCTTT. It is translated as CASSYSGRMNTEAFF. This chain connects TRBV6-5 to TRBJ1-1; D call uncertain. Germline V gene data show CDR1 as MNHEY and CDR2 as SVGAGI. CDR3 size: 15 residues. The germline V and J ends were trimmed by 0 bases and 0 bases, with 8 bases remaining between them.